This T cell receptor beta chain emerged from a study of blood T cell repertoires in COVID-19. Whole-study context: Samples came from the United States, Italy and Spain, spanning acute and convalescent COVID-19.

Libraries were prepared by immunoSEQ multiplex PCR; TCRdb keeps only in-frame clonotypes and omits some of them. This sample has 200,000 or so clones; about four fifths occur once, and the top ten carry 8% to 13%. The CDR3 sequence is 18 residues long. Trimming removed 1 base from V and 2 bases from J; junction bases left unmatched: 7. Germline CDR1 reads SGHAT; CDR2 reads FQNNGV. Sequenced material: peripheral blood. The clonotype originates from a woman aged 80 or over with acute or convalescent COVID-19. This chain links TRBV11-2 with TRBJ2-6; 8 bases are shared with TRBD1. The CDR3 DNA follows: TGTGCCAGCAGCTTAGTGACCGTACAGGGGGCTGGGGCCAACGTCCTGACTTTC. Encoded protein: CASSLVTVQGAGANVLTF.